The 3 T cell receptor beta chains listed next were all sequenced from one sample in a study of blood T cell repertoires in COVID-19. Sequenced by immunoSEQ multiplex PCR; TCRdb stores in-frame clones only, minus some. The sample shows 250,000 or so clones, 85% to 95% of them seen only once. Sample: PBMCs or T cells enriched from blood (not recorded which). Every receptor here comes from a middle-aged man who had been exposed to COVID-19.

In DNA form, the CDR3 reads TGTGCCTGGAGAGAGATGAACACTGAAGCTTTCTTT. Translating it yields CAWREMNTEAFF. The J gene is TRBJ1-1, the V gene TRBV30; unclear D gene. Germline loops: CDR1 GTSNPN, CDR2 SVGIG (reference sequence). V dropped 3 bases and J dropped 0 bases, with 5 bases sitting between them. The CDR3 runs 12 residues.

The rearrangement joins TRBV29-1 to TRBJ2-3; 10 bases match TRBD1. This CDR3 contains 15 residues. The V and J ends lost 3 bases and 5 bases, in that order; junction bases with no gene match: 8. Germline V gene sequence: CDR1 SQVTM, CDR2 ANQGSEA. The DNA for the CDR3 is TGCAGCGTTGAGAATTGGGACAGGGGTGTAGATACGCAGTATTTT. Residues: CSVENWDRGVDTQYF.

The chain links TRBV5-1 to TRBJ1-1, with D possibly matching TRBD1 (5 bases). Trimming took 1 base from V and 8 from J, leaving 12 bases between them. The CDR3 extends over 13 amino acids. Germline CDR1 and CDR2: SGHRS and YFSETQ. Here the CDR3 DNA reads TGCGCCAGCAGCTTGCAGTATCGGGGGGAAGCTTTCTTT. Translating it yields CASSLQYRGEAFF.